Presented here are 32 T cell receptor beta chains from one specimen sequenced in a study of molecular identifiers for immune sequencing clone quantification. MiXCR was run by TCRdb on the PCR reads, yielding one entry per CDR3 protein. The top ten hold 0.6% to 0.9% of the sample, which has more than 550,000 distinct CDR3 sequences, about 25% seen once. Sequencing input: naive CD8+ T cells from blood, with Jurkat cell RNA spiked in. As to subset: FACS-sorted CD8+CD4-CCR7+CD45RA+ naive T cells. The receptors originated from a human donor in good health. Some libraries in this study had Jurkat cell RNA spiked in.

V is TRBV10-3 and J is TRBJ2-6; 7 bases agree with TRBD1. This CDR3 has 18 amino acids. Germline CDR1 ENHRY, CDR2 SYGVKD. V lost 0 bases to trimming and J lost 0 bases; unmatched junction nucleotides: 5. CDR3 bases: TGTGCCATCAGTGAGTCTCCAGGGGGAACCTCTGGGGCCAACGTCCTGACTTTC. This sequence encodes CAISESPGGTSGANVLTF.

J is TRBJ1-1 and V is TRBV5-4, with a tentative D call TRBD1 (5 bases). The CDR3 is made up of 14 amino acids. V was cut by 4 bases and J by 2 bases, with 12 bases left in between. The germline gives CDR1 SGHNT, CDR2 YYREEE (reference sequence). As DNA, the CDR3 is TGTGCCAGCAGCATAAGACAGACTAACACTGAAGCTTTCTTT. It yields the protein CASSIRQTNTEAFF.

As concerns this clonotype: One base away lies a much larger clone, so this may be a sequencing read error. This chain uses TRBV25-1 with TRBJ2-2; tentative D call: TRBD1 (5 bases). Germline V gives CDR1 MGHDK, CDR2 SYGVNS. Trimming removed 3 bases at V and 4 bases at J, with 15 bases between. This CDR3 contains 16 residues. CDR3 coding DNA: TGTGCCAGCAGTGATCCAATTAGACAGTTCACCGGGGAGCTGTTTTTT. Translation gives CASSDPIRQFTGELFF.

V gene TRBV4-2 combines with J gene TRBJ2-1, with 15 bases fitting TRBD2. Germline assignment: CDR1 LGHNA and CDR2 YNFKEQ. Trimming at V came to 1 base and at J to 12 bases, leaving 4 bases not matched to a gene. CDR3 size: 15 residues. The CDR3: CASSQAWTSGRGQFF. CDR3 coding DNA: TGTGCCAGCAGCCAAGCCTGGACTAGCGGGAGGGGGCAGTTCTTC.

This clonotype was picked up a small number of times. The J gene is TRBJ2-2, the V gene TRBV19; possible D gene TRBD1, 6 bases. V lost 1 base to trimming and J lost 6 bases, with 12 bases between them. Germline-derived CDR1 and CDR2 are LNHDA and SQIVND (reference sequence). CDR3 size: 15 residues. CDR3 bases: TGTGCCAGTAGTATAGGTACAGGGTTATCCGGGGAGCTGTTTTTT. Translated: CASSIGTGLSGELFF. Complete variable domain (other parts from reference TRBV19 and TRBJ2-2): DGGITQSPKYLFRKEGQNVTLSCEQNLNHDAMYWYRQDPGQGLRLIYYSQIVNDFQKGDIAEGYSVSREKKESFPLTVTSAQKNPTAFYLCASSIGTGLSGELFFGEGSRLTVL.

With regard to this clonotype: A read error is possible here, since a much larger clone lies one base away. The gene calls are TRBV7-2 and TRBJ1-1; D possibly corresponds to TRBD1 (5 bases). Germline V lookup: CDR1 SGHTA, CDR2 FQGNSA. V was clipped by 3 bases and J by 4 bases, with 12 bases between them. CDR3 length: 14 amino acids. As DNA, the CDR3 is TGTGCCAGCAGCTTGGGGGGGTCGGCCACTGAAGCTTTCTTT. It yields the protein CASSLGGSATEAFF.

This clonotype has just a few counts. V usage is TRBV7-9 and J usage is TRBJ2-3, with a possible D match to TRBD2 (6 bases). CDR1 is SEHNR and CDR2 is FQNEAQ in the germline V gene (reference sequence). Trimming shortened V by 1 base and J by 9 bases, and 17 bases separated the two germline ends. CDR3 length: 15 residues. Here the CDR3 reads CASSLGLGSISTQYF. In nucleotides, the CDR3 is TGTGCCAGCAGCTTAGGTCTCGGGAGTATATCGACGCAGTATTTT.

The gene calls are TRBV9 and TRBJ2-7; the match to TRBD2 covers 7 bases. J gave up 3 bases and V 8 bases, and 14 bases lay outside the gene matches. The CDR3 length is 15 residues. Germline V gene lookup returns CDR1 SGDLS and CDR2 YYNGEE. The CDR3 region has the DNA TGTGCCAGTGGCGCCGGTGGCGGGAGCCTCTACGAGCAGTACTTC. Protein product: CASGAGGGSLYEQYF. The full variable domain, completed using reference TRBV9 and TRBJ2-7, is DSGVTQTPKHLITATGQRVTLRCSPRSGDLSVYWYQQSLDQGLQFLIQYYNGEERAKGNILERFSAQQFPDLHSELNLSSLELGDSALYFCASGAGGGSLYEQYFGPGTRLTVT.

A few counts support this clonotype. The gene calls are TRBV7-9 and TRBJ2-5, with 8 bases matching TRBD2. This CDR3 contains 15 residues. V shed 3 bases and J 5 bases; nucleotides not matched to a gene: 8. Looked up from germline, CDR1 is SEHNR and CDR2 is FQNEAQ (reference sequence). The CDR3 here is CASSLSRASGETQYF. CDR3 nucleotide sequence: TGTGCCAGCAGCTTGTCCAGGGCTAGCGGGGAGACCCAGTACTTC. The full variable domain, rest sourced from reference TRBV7-9 and TRBJ2-5, is DTGVSQNPRHKITKRGQNVTFRCDPISEHNRLYWYRQTLGQGPEFLTYFQNEAQLEKSRLLSDRFSAERPKGSFSTLEIQRTEQGDSAMYLCASSLSRASGETQYFGPGTRLLVL.

Comments on this clonotype: The germline gene is not matched at one end of the junction; a read error may be the cause. This chain connects TRBV11-2 to TRBJ2-7, with D perhaps matching TRBD1 (7 bases). This CDR3 spans 13 amino acids. The germline CDR1 and CDR2 sequences are SGHAT and FQNNGV. CDR3 DNA: TGTGCCAGCAGCGCGGGACAGCCCTACGCGCAGTACTTC. This sequence encodes CASSAGQPYAQYF.

This chain links TRBV10-1 with TRBJ1-6; D is uncertain. The CDR3 spans 13 residues. Germline V gives CDR1 WNHNN, CDR2 SYGVQD (reference sequence). V lost 3 bases and J lost 9, with 9 bases in between. CDR3 bases: TGCGCCAGCAGTGATGATATCAGTTCACCCCTCCACTTT. This codes for CASSDDISSPLHF.

The gene calls are TRBV27 and TRBJ2-7; 7 bases line up with TRBD2. V dropped 5 bases and J dropped 4; count of bases not matched to a gene: 8. The CDR3 sequence is 14 residues long. Looked up from germline, CDR1 is MNHEY and CDR2 is SMNVEV (reference sequence). This chain's CDR3 is CASSPTNSGYEQYF. In DNA, the CDR3 is TGTGCCAGCAGTCCGACGAATAGCGGGTACGAGCAGTACTTC.

This clonotype was picked up many times. V usage is TRBV27 and J usage is TRBJ2-2; TRBD2 matches 7 bases. Looked up from germline, CDR1 is MNHEY and CDR2 is SMNVEV (reference sequence). This CDR3 comprises 13 residues. Trimming took 9 bases from V and 7 from J; bases not matched to a gene: 8. CDR3 residues: CASAVIAGGELFF. CDR3 bases: TGTGCCAGTGCGGTAATAGCGGGCGGGGAGCTGTTTTTT.

This clonotype was observed many times. This rearrangement joins TRBV7-2 to TRBJ2-7; perhaps TRBD2 as D (6 bases). The CDR3 is 16 amino acids. Germline V lookup: CDR1 SGHTA, CDR2 FQGNSA. The V gene lost 1 base and the J gene lost 3 bases, with 16 bases spanning the gap. CDR3 coding DNA: TGTGCCAGCAGCTTAGACCGGGACTCTCCCCGCTACGAGCAGTACTTC. Encoded protein: CASSLDRDSPRYEQYF.

Only a few counts were recorded for this clonotype. In DNA form, the CDR3 reads TGTGCCAGCAGCTTAGGCGGGGGGGCGGACACCGGGGAGCTGTTTTTT. Translating gives CASSLGGGADTGELFF. The chain recombines TRBV7-8 with TRBJ2-2, with 9 bases aligning to TRBD2. V dropped 1 base and J dropped 3; count of bases not matched to a gene: 3. The CDR3 has 16 amino acids. The germline CDR1 and CDR2 sequences are SGHVS and FQNEAQ.

V and J are TRBV27 and TRBJ2-7; D tentatively fits TRBD1 or TRBD2 (5 bases each). Between the trimmed V and J ends, which lost 2 bases and 7 bases, there was a span of 15 bases. This CDR3 region has 14 residues. Germline V gene data show CDR1 as MNHEY and CDR2 as SMNVEV (reference sequence). The DNA of the CDR3 is TGTGCCAGCAGTTTAATGCCTCGGGGACCTGAGCAGTACTTC. Translation: CASSLMPRGPEQYF.

The chain carries TRBV4-3 and TRBJ2-1; 15 bases fit TRBD2. Germline V gene sequence: CDR1 LGHNA, CDR2 YSLEER. CDR3 size: 17 residues. V trimming: 1 base; J trimming: 4 bases; junction bases outside the gene matches: 2. CDR3 protein: CASSQGTSGRVYNEQFF. CDR3 nucleotide sequence: TGCGCCAGCAGCCAAGGGACTAGCGGGAGGGTTTACAATGAGCAGTTCTTC.

The chain joins TRBV5-1 to TRBJ2-3, with TRBD2 matching 9 bases. Germline V lookup: CDR1 SGHRS, CDR2 YFSETQ. The CDR3 covers 15 residues. V lost 4 bases, J lost 6 bases, and 9 bases stayed unmatched. The CDR3 loop is CASSSVRGGRDTQYF. In DNA, the CDR3 is TGCGCCAGCAGCAGCGTGCGGGGGGGGCGGGATACGCAGTATTTT.

The chain links TRBV2 to TRBJ2-2, with TRBD2 as a possible D gene (6 bases). Germline V lookup: CDR1 SNHLY, CDR2 FYNNEI. Trimming stripped 2 bases from V and 4 bases from J, with 17 bases between. The CDR3 covers 17 residues. CDR3 loop: CASSESSAGSGTGELFF. CDR3 bases: TGTGCCAGCAGTGAATCTTCTGCGGGATCGGGCACCGGGGAGCTGTTTTTT.

This clonotype was picked up a small number of times. The CDR3 DNA follows: TGTGCCAGCAGGACCGGGACAGGGTCCCCTGGCTACACCTTC. This gives the protein CASRTGTGSPGYTF. The chain is built from TRBV27 and TRBJ1-2, with TRBD1 identical over 9 bases. CDR3 length: 14 residues. Per the germline V gene, CDR1 is MNHEY and CDR2 is SMNVEV (reference sequence). V lost 6 bases and J lost 7; bases outside the gene matches: 9.

This clonotype appeared many times. The chain couples TRBV9 to TRBJ2-3; no definite D call. Per germline, CDR1 SGDLS and CDR2 YYNGEE. V was trimmed by 3 bases and J by 3 bases, leaving 14 bases between them. The CDR3 runs to 15 residues. CDR3 in amino acids: CASSGDPTSTDTQYF. The CDR3 DNA reads TGTGCCAGCAGCGGAGACCCGACATCGACAGATACGCAGTATTTT.

The sample holds many counts of this clonotype. The J gene is TRBJ1-1, the V gene TRBV29-1, with unresolved D. V was pared by 1 base and J by 3 bases, with 3 bases between. The CDR3 runs 11 residues. Germline V gene lookup returns CDR1 SQVTM and CDR2 ANQGSEA. DNA for the CDR3: TGCAGCGTTGAAGTTTACACTGAAGCTTTCTTT. Encoded protein: CSVEVYTEAFF.

This clonotype was seen many times. The chain carries TRBV6-6 and TRBJ1-1; D unresolved. The CDR3 loop spans 14 amino acids. Trimming pared 7 bases from V and 5 bases from J, leaving 17 bases between. Germline-derived CDR1 and CDR2 are MNHNY and SVGAGI (reference sequence). The CDR3 region is CASTTGPIWTEAFF. In DNA form, the CDR3 reads TGTGCCAGCACCACCGGACCGATCTGGACTGAAGCTTTCTTT.

In this sample, this clonotype turned up a few times. V and J are TRBV7-9 and TRBJ2-7; 7 nucleotides match TRBD2. The CDR3 covers 14 residues. Germline values: CDR1 SEHNR, CDR2 FQNEAQ (reference sequence). V lost 5 bases, J lost 5 bases, and 9 bases stayed unmatched. CDR3: CASSPAAGVNEQYF. The CDR3 DNA follows: TGTGCCAGCAGCCCAGCGGCGGGAGTGAACGAGCAGTACTTC.

This chain connects TRBV6-5 to TRBJ2-7; the match to TRBD2 covers 8 bases. The CDR3 is 17 amino acids. Germline assignment: CDR1 MNHEY and CDR2 SVGAGI. Unmatched junction bases numbered 7, after V lost 0 bases and J lost 0 bases. CDR3 protein: CASSYSRGGLVSYEQYF. For the CDR3, the DNA is TGTGCCAGCAGTTACTCCCGGGGGGGTTTGGTCTCCTACGAGCAGTACTTC.

This clonotype has a count of ten or more. The genes are TRBV20-1 and TRBJ2-3; 10 nucleotides align to TRBD1. The germline V gene encodes CDR1 DFQATT and CDR2 SNEGSKA (reference sequence). The length of the CDR3 is 20 residues. V lost 0 bases, J lost 4 bases, and 19 bases stayed unmatched. The CDR3 region has the DNA TGCAGTGCTAGAGATTTTCTTCGGGACAGGGGTGGCTCGCATCCAGATACGCAGTATTTT. Amino acid sequence: CSARDFLRDRGGSHPDTQYF.

Concerning this clonotype itself: A much bigger clone sits one base away, suggesting this may be a read error. The final CDR3 position lacks the conserved phenylalanine or tryptophan, pointing to a likely read error. The V call is TRBV28, the J call TRBJ1-1; unclear D gene. The CDR3 consists of 15 residues. Between the trimmed V and J ends, which lost 6 bases and 0 bases, there was a span of 14 bases. Germline V gene data show CDR1 as MDHEN and CDR2 as SYDVKM. CDR3 protein: CASSLHGEMNTEAFS. CDR3 nucleotides: TGTGCCAGCAGCCTTCATGGGGAGATGAACACTGAAGCTTTCTCT.

This clonotype was seen only once. It may be a read error: a sequence one base away is much more abundant. Since no conserved phenylalanine or tryptophan closes the CDR3, a read error is the likely cause. The J gene is TRBJ1-1, the V gene TRBV18; no reliable D call. From germline, CDR1 is KGHSH and CDR2 LQKENI. The CDR3 sequence is 16 residues long. Between the trimmed V and J ends, which lost 6 bases and 1 base, there was a span of 18 bases. The CDR3 nucleotides are TGTGCCAGCTCTCCCAAAACGCCTTGGGAGAACACTGAAGCTTTCTAT. It translates to CASSPKTPWENTEAFY.

This clonotype was detected ten times or more. The V call is TRBV4-1, the J call TRBJ1-1; D is undetermined. This CDR3 has 15 amino acids. The V end lost 4 bases, the J end lost 6 bases, and 18 bases lay between the germline ends. In germline, CDR1 is MGHRA, CDR2 YSYEKL. For the CDR3, the DNA is TGCGCCAGCAGCCCGAACACGGCGCGGTCGGCTGAAGCTTTCTTT. Its protein is CASSPNTARSAEAFF.

This clonotype was seen more than once but under ten times. The chain recombines TRBV10-3 with TRBJ1-3; a possible D gene is TRBD1 (5 bases). The length of the CDR3 is 15 residues. The V gene's germline CDR1 is ENHRY and CDR2 SYGVKD. With 6 bases removed from V and 2 bases from J, the gap between germline ends came to 14 bases. This chain's CDR3 is CAISGDVPAGNTIYF. The CDR3 DNA reads TGTGCCATCAGCGGGGACGTTCCGGCTGGAAACACCATATATTTT.

In this sample, this clonotype turned up many times. J is TRBJ2-3 and V is TRBV6-2 or TRBV6-3; D gene ambiguous. V was shortened by 2 bases and J by 7 bases, with 4 bases between the two germline ends. Germline CDR1 MNHEY, CDR2 SVGEGT. CDR3 length: 11 amino acids. CDR3 in DNA: TGTGCCAGCAGTTACGAGTATACGCAGTATTTT. Amino acids: CASSYEYTQYF.

V is TRBV12-3 or TRBV12-4 and J is TRBJ2-1, with 8 nucleotides matching TRBD2. The CDR3 is made up of 19 amino acids. V lost 6 bases and J lost 4; bases outside the gene matches: 20. The CDR3 loop reads CASSYSPYAGTRAYNEQFF. CDR3 bases: TGTGCCAGCAGCTACTCGCCATACGCCGGGACTAGGGCGTACAATGAGCAGTTCTTC.